The following is a TCR beta chain sequence with its context. This record comes from a study of blood T cell repertoires in COVID-19. Under the authors' procedure: Estimated nucleated cell counts came from reference gene primer amplification. Data came from immunoSEQ multiplex PCR; TCRdb stores just in-frame clones and leaves some out. V, J and clone size derive from that table, while D and trimming were established from the DNA sequence. The table includes roughly 300,000 clones, roughly 88% detected once. This CDR3 comprises 13 residues. The V end lost 3 bases, the J end lost 5 bases, and 10 bases lay between the germline ends.

The chain has TRBV12-3 or TRBV12-4 and TRBJ1-1; perhaps TRBD1 as D (5 bases). This clonotype was obtained from a man between 18 and 29 years old with active or convalescent COVID-19. The material sequenced was peripheral blood. CDR3 loop: CASSFKGKTEAFF. The CDR3 DNA sequence: TGTGCCAGCAGTTTCAAGGGGAAAACTGAAGCTTTCTTT.